Below, 22 T cell receptor beta chains from the same sample are listed, as sequenced in a study of response to subunit inactivated influenza vaccine. TCRdb passed the RT-PCR reads through MiXCR, listing each CDR3 protein once. The data hold about 610,000 distinct CDR3 sequences, with 14% observed a single time. Source: PBMCs from blood, taken 12 days after vaccination. These receptors all stem from a man aged 50-60 years who received an inactivated influenza vaccine.

This clonotype was detected only a few times. The J gene is TRBJ2-1, the V gene TRBV10-3, with TRBD2 matching over 7 bases. The CDR3 is 14 residues long. V was pared by 6 bases and J by 9 bases, with 11 bases of the junction left unmatched. The germline gives CDR1 ENHRY, CDR2 SYGVKD. The CDR3 protein is CAIRPGTNQVEQFF. The CDR3 bases are TGTGCCATCAGACCCGGGACTAATCAAGTTGAGCAGTTCTTC.

The chain carries TRBV3-1 and TRBJ2-7; D is possibly TRBD2 (5 bases). The CDR3 is 16 residues long. Germline loops: CDR1 LGHDT, CDR2 YNNKEL (reference sequence). V lost 2 bases and J 4 bases, leaving 18 bases between the germline ends. The CDR3 DNA reads TGTGCCAGCAGCCAACTTGCAGGAGCGGTTGGGTACGAGCAGTACTTC. Protein sequence: CASSQLAGAVGYEQYF.

In this sample, this clonotype turned up a few times. This chain connects TRBV7-2 to TRBJ1-6; D is uncertain. Trimming removed 1 base from V and 6 bases from J, with 7 bases in between. Germline V CDR1 and CDR2: SGHTA, FQGNSA. This CDR3 is built from 14 residues. CDR3 loop: CASSLGRLNSPLHF. DNA for the CDR3: TGTGCCAGCAGCTTAGGCAGGCTTAATTCACCCCTCCACTTT.

V and J are TRBV28 and TRBJ1-5; the D gene is possibly TRBD1 (6 bases). Trimming took 2 bases from V and 6 from J, leaving 17 bases between them. The CDR3 length is 16 residues. Looked up from germline, CDR1 is MDHEN and CDR2 is SYDVKM. CDR3 nucleotide sequence: TGTGCCAGCAGTTTAGGGACACTCGGAGGGATTCAGCCCCAGCATTTT. Protein product: CASSLGTLGGIQPQHF.

This clonotype showed up just a few times. This chain uses TRBV5-6 with TRBJ1-1; 7 positions match TRBD1. The CDR3 totals 17 residues. Trimming at V came to 4 bases and at J to 3 bases, leaving 15 bases not matched to a gene. CDR1 and CDR2 from the germline V gene are SGHDT and YYEEEE. DNA for the CDR3: TGTGCCAGCAGCAAGGTGGACAGACAGGGACCCTACACTGAAGCTTTCTTT. Translation: CASSKVDRQGPYTEAFF. The variable domain in full, completed from reference TRBV5-6 and TRBJ1-1, reads DAGVTQSPTHLIKTRGQQVTLRCSPKSGHDTVSWYQQALGQGPQFIFQYYEEEERQRGNFPDRFSGHQFPNYSSELNVNALLLGDSALYLCASSKVDRQGPYTEAFFGQGTRLTVV.

This clonotype was seen a few times. V usage is TRBV20-1 and J usage is TRBJ1-2; D is unclear. V was pared by 1 base and J by 6 bases, with 9 bases between. Germline CDR1 DFQATT, CDR2 SNEGSKA (reference sequence). The CDR3 is 12 residues long. CDR3 amino acids: CSARVPGDGYTF. The CDR3, as DNA: TGCAGTGCTAGAGTTCCCGGGGATGGCTACACCTTC.

The chain links TRBV12-3 or TRBV12-4 to TRBJ2-7, with TRBD1 identical over 7 bases. V shed 1 base, J shed 12 bases, and the junction held 12 bases outside the gene matches. The CDR3 totals 14 residues. The CDR3 nucleotides read TGTGCCAGCAGTTTAGGCGTGTCGACAGGGAATCTGTACTTC. This codes for CASSLGVSTGNLYF.

V gene TRBV3-1 combines with J gene TRBJ2-1; 10 bases match TRBD2. Germline values: CDR1 LGHDT, CDR2 YNNKEL (reference sequence). The CDR3 totals 15 residues. V was clipped by 4 bases and J by 6 bases; unmatched bases: 6. CDR3 region: CASSLTSGTANEQFF. The CDR3 DNA reads as TGTGCCAGCAGCCTAACTAGCGGGACGGCCAATGAGCAGTTCTTC.

This rearrangement joins TRBV10-3 to TRBJ1-1; 7 nucleotides align to TRBD1. This CDR3 spans 11 amino acids. V was clipped by 5 bases and J by 8 bases; unmatched bases: 2. Germline V gene sequence: CDR1 ENHRY, CDR2 SYGVKD. In nucleotides, the CDR3 is TGTGCCATCAGTTACAGGGGCGAAGCTTTCTTT. Translation: CAISYRGEAFF.

This sequence joins TRBV12-3 or TRBV12-4 and TRBJ2-7; no definite D call. The CDR3 has 12 residues. Trimming stripped 8 bases from V and 2 bases from J, with 10 bases between. The CDR3 DNA follows: TGTGCCAGCTCAAGAGTCCCCTACGAGCAGTACTTC. Protein sequence: CASSRVPYEQYF.

This clonotype has a handful of counts. The rearrangement uses TRBV7-2 and TRBJ2-1; TRBD2 agrees at 10 bases. Unmatched junction bases numbered 14, after V lost 2 bases and J lost 10 bases. The CDR3 has 17 residues. Germline V gene sequence: CDR1 SGHTA, CDR2 FQGNSA. The CDR3: CASSLRQLAGLLGEQFF. For the CDR3, the DNA is TGTGCCAGCAGCTTAAGGCAACTAGCGGGGCTGCTAGGGGAGCAGTTCTTC. The whole variable domain, filled in from reference TRBV7-2 and TRBJ2-1, reads GAGVSQSPSNKVTEKGKDVELRCDPISGHTALYWYRQSLGQGLEFLIYFQGNSAPDKSGLPSDRFSAERTGGSVSTLTIQRTQQEDSAVYLCASSLRQLAGLLGEQFFGPGTRLTVL.

The V gene is TRBV5-5, the J gene TRBJ2-7; D possibly corresponds to TRBD1 (6 bases). Germline CDR1 SGHKS, CDR2 YYEKEE (reference sequence). The V and J ends lost 4 bases and 2 bases respectively, with 16 bases between them. The CDR3 has 15 amino acids. CDR3 in DNA: TGTGCCAGCAGCAAGGACAGCCGACCCACCTACGAGCAGTACTTC. Its translation: CASSKDSRPTYEQYF.

V usage is TRBV14 and J usage is TRBJ2-3; 9 nucleotides line up with TRBD2. The germline V gene has CDR1 SGHDN and CDR2 FVKESK. After removal of 5 bases from V and 3 bases from J, the junction contained 6 bases not matched to a gene. The CDR3 covers 15 residues. The DNA for the CDR3 is TGTGCCAGCAGCAACCATGGACTAGCGACAGATACGCAGTATTTT. As protein: CASSNHGLATDTQYF.

This clonotype was seen only a few times. The chain has TRBV3-1 and TRBJ2-5, with D unresolved. Germline V gene sequence: CDR1 LGHDT, CDR2 YNNKEL (reference sequence). The CDR3 is made up of 15 amino acids. The V gene lost 2 bases and the J gene lost 1 base, with 11 bases spanning the gap. The CDR3 nucleotides read TGTGCCAGCAGCCAACTGGGTGGGCTCCAAGAGACCCAGTACTTC. Encoded protein: CASSQLGGLQETQYF.

This clonotype was counted between two and nine times. This rearrangement joins TRBV7-2 to TRBJ1-1; 7 nucleotides line up with TRBD1. The germline CDR1 and CDR2 sequences are SGHTA and FQGNSA. The trim removed 5 bases at V and 9 bases at J, leaving 21 bases unmatched. The CDR3 loop spans 17 amino acids. CDR3 protein: CASSTSPRGPPGQQAFF. The CDR3 bases are TGTGCCAGCAGCACCTCCCCCCGTGGACCTCCGGGACAGCAAGCTTTCTTT.

The J gene is TRBJ2-5, the V gene TRBV12-3 or TRBV12-4; no reliable D call. The CDR3 totals 13 residues. V lost 2 bases, J lost 3 bases, and 7 bases lay in between. The CDR3 DNA reads TGTGCCAGCAGTTTATTTGGGGAAGAGACCCAGTACTTC. It codes for CASSLFGEETQYF.

This clonotype was seen more than once but under ten times. The chain is built from TRBV15 and TRBJ1-2; D is undetermined. CDR1 and CDR2 (germline): LNHNV, YYDKDF (reference sequence). V lost 0 bases, J lost 8 bases, and 10 bases lay in between. This CDR3 comprises 13 residues. CDR3 DNA: TGTGCCACCAGCAGAGATACTGCTAGGGGCTACACCTTC. It encodes CATSRDTARGYTF.

This clonotype was counted between two and nine times. The chain joins TRBV6-5 to TRBJ2-3; a possible D gene is TRBD2 (6 bases). Germline V gene sequence: CDR1 MNHEY, CDR2 SVGAGI. The V end was cut by 2 bases, the J end by 4 bases, with 19 bases between. There are 17 residues in the CDR3. The CDR3 coding sequence is TGTGCCAGCAGTTACGCCCACTGGGGCGGAGGGGCAGATACGCAGTATTTT. Protein: CASSYAHWGGGADTQYF.

The sample holds a few counts of this clonotype. This rearrangement joins TRBV7-2 to TRBJ2-7; D gene uncertain. Trimming shortened V by 0 bases and J by 0 bases, and 9 bases separated the two germline ends. The CDR3 contains 15 residues. Germline assignment: CDR1 SGHTA and CDR2 FQGNSA. CDR3: CASSLARHPSYEQYF. CDR3 bases: TGTGCCAGCAGCTTAGCGCGGCATCCCTCCTACGAGCAGTACTTC.

This clonotype was seen only a few times. The chain carries TRBV7-2 and TRBJ2-5; either TRBD1 or TRBD2 may fit D (5 bases each). Germline V gene data show CDR1 as SGHTA and CDR2 as FQGNSA. The CDR3 spans 14 residues. Trimming left V 0 bases short and J 6 bases short, with 11 bases between. CDR3 sequence (DNA): TGTGCCAGCAGCTTAGCCTCGGGACCGAAGACCCAGTACTTC. Translation: CASSLASGPKTQYF. The full variable domain, with the rest looked up from reference TRBV7-2 and TRBJ2-5, is GAGVSQSPSNKVTEKGKDVELRCDPISGHTALYWYRQSLGQGLEFLIYFQGNSAPDKSGLPSDRFSAERTGGSVSTLTIQRTQQEDSAVYLCASSLASGPKTQYFGPGTRLLVL.

The chain is built from TRBV19 and TRBJ1-5; 11 bases map to TRBD1. The CDR3 covers 15 residues. CDR1 LNHDA and CDR2 SQIVND come from the germline V gene (reference sequence). The V and J ends lost 5 bases and 7 bases, in that order; junction bases with no gene match: 7. The CDR3 spells CASSPGTGGQQPQHF. The CDR3 DNA follows: TGTGCCAGTAGTCCAGGGACAGGGGGTCAACAGCCCCAGCATTTT.

The chain joins TRBV20-1 to TRBJ2-6; either TRBD1 or TRBD2 may supply D (5 bases each). Germline CDR1 DFQATT, CDR2 SNEGSKA (reference sequence). There are 16 residues in the CDR3. Deletions cut 3 bases from V and 1 base from J, with 13 bases between. In DNA form, the CDR3 reads TGCAGTGCTAGCCGGGACGGACTTTCTGGGGCCAACGTCCTGACTTTC. It encodes CSASRDGLSGANVLTF.